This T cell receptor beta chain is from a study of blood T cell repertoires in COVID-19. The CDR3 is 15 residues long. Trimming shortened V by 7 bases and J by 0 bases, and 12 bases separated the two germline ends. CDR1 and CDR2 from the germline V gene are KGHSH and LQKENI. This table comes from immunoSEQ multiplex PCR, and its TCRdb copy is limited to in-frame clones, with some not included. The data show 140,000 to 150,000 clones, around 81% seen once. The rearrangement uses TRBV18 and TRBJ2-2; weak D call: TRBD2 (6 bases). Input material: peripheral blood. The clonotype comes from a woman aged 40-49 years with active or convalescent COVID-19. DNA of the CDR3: TGTGCCAGCTTCTACGGGACTTCGAACACCGGGGAGCTGTTTTTT. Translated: CASFYGTSNTGELFF.